The 28 T cell receptor beta chains below all came from one sample that was sequenced in a study of shared clonotypes between healthy human individuals (dated by TCRdb to 2019 to 2021). Libraries were built with the immunoSEQ multiplex PCR assay. The table comes from immuneACCESS by way of TCRdb, which keeps in-frame sequences with V and J called. Part of the clones is missing from these tables; in studies checked, under half for an unresolved V gene and the rest for unknown reasons. The sample table records hundreds of thousands of clones; roughly 70% of these occur just once. The leading ten clones occupy approximately 2% of the sample. Sequences were obtained from memory CD4+ T cells sorted from blood. The sample's cell subset or site, from its label and the paper: CD45RA-negative fraction. These receptors originate from a young woman in good health.

The CDR3 sequence is CASSFHDRYNEQFF. As DNA, the CDR3 is TGTGCCAGCAGTTTTCACGACAGGTACAATGAGCAGTTCTTC. The gene calls are TRBV27 and TRBJ2-1, with D possibly matching TRBD1 (6 bases). The CDR3 runs 14 residues. Germline V lookup: CDR1 MNHEY, CDR2 SMNVEV (reference sequence). The V end was cut by 3 bases, the J end by 4 bases, with 10 bases between.

The V and J genes are TRBV6-5 and TRBJ2-7; TRBD1 aligns across 8 bases. The CDR3 covers 15 residues. Germline V CDR1 and CDR2: MNHEY, SVGAGI. Trimming removed 4 bases from V and 2 bases from J; junction bases left unmatched: 7. CDR3 region: CASSSAQGGPYEQYF. DNA of the CDR3: TGTGCCAGCAGTTCGGCACAGGGGGGACCCTACGAGCAGTACTTC.

The rearrangement uses TRBV27 and TRBJ2-3, with D maybe TRBD2 (6 bases). V lost 6 bases to trimming and J lost 1 base, with 23 bases between them. The germline gives CDR1 MNHEY, CDR2 SMNVEV (reference sequence). This CDR3 has 18 residues. CDR3: CASRFGSGRDGGTDTQYF. CDR3 coding DNA: TGTGCCAGCAGGTTCGGGTCGGGGCGGGATGGGGGCACAGATACGCAGTATTTT.

The chain couples TRBV6-1 to TRBJ2-7, with D maybe TRBD1 (6 bases). This CDR3 comprises 14 residues. V was clipped by 5 bases and J by 5 bases, with 16 bases between them. The germline V gene has CDR1 MNHNS and CDR2 SASEGT. Written as DNA, the CDR3 is TGTGCCAGCAGTCCGAGGACAGCTGGGGACGAGCAGTACTTC. It translates to CASSPRTAGDEQYF.

This clone was found a few times. The CDR3 protein is CATSRVSPLDTQYF. The CDR3 coding sequence is TGTGCCACCAGCAGAGTGAGCCCCTTGGATACGCAGTATTTT. The chain carries TRBV15 and TRBJ2-3; D is uncertain. CDR3 length: 14 residues. CDR1 LNHNV and CDR2 YYDKDF come from the germline V gene (reference sequence). V gave up 1 base and J gave up 6 bases, with 11 bases separating them.

The rearrangement joins TRBV6-1 to TRBJ2-3, with 7 bases fitting TRBD1. CDR1 is MNHNS, CDR2 SASEGT, per germline. The CDR3 covers 17 residues. Trimming cost V 4 bases and J 0 bases; bases outside gene matches: 10. CDR3 nucleotide sequence: TGTGCCAGCAGTGCCTATCTCGGGACAGTAAGCACAGATACGCAGTATTTT. Its protein is CASSAYLGTVSTDTQYF.

The chain employs TRBV27 and TRBJ1-1, with a tentative D call TRBD1 (5 bases). The CDR3 length is 14 residues. The V gene's germline CDR1 is MNHEY and CDR2 SMNVEV (reference sequence). The ends were cut back, 3 bases at V and 5 bases at J, with 13 bases in the middle. CDR3: CASSFSPGETEAFF. In nucleotides, the CDR3 is TGTGCCAGCAGTTTCTCCCCGGGGGAAACTGAAGCTTTCTTT.

The rearrangement uses TRBV4-2 and TRBJ2-7; tentatively, D is TRBD2 (6 bases). Germline CDR1 LGHNA, CDR2 YNFKEQ. The CDR3 loop spans 14 amino acids. The V gene lost 4 bases and the J gene lost 4 bases, with 14 bases spanning the gap. The CDR3 protein is CASSRTEGGYEQYF. The DNA for the CDR3 is TGTGCCAGCAGCCGTACCGAGGGAGGATACGAGCAGTACTTC.

V usage is TRBV6-4 and J usage is TRBJ2-5; D remains unclear. With the DNA end fitting TRBJ2-7 better, the J assignment may be wrong. Germline V gene lookup returns CDR1 MRHNA and CDR2 SNTAGT. This CDR3 has 10 amino acids. Here the CDR3 DNA reads TGTGCCAACTCCAACTACGAGCAGTACTTC. The encoded protein is CANSNYEQYF.

The rearrangement joins TRBV11-2 to TRBJ1-2; 9 positions agree with TRBD1. The CDR3 spans 14 residues. Germline V CDR1 and CDR2: SGHAT, FQNNGV. V gave up 1 base and J gave up 5 bases; unmatched junction bases: 2. CDR3 protein: CASSLVQGAYGYTF. CDR3 in DNA: TGTGCCAGCAGCTTAGTACAGGGGGCATATGGCTACACCTTC.

The CDR3 DNA reads as TGTGCCAGCAGCAAAGGGCTTAACACTGAAGCTTTCTTT. The encoded protein is CASSKGLNTEAFF. The chain uses TRBV6-5 and TRBJ1-1; D gene ambiguous. CDR3 length equals 13 residues. Trimming took 6 bases from V and 2 from J, leaving 10 bases between them. Looked up from germline, CDR1 is MNHEY and CDR2 is SVGAGI.

The gene calls are TRBV5-1 and TRBJ2-7; possibly TRBD2 for D (6 bases). The CDR3 has 14 amino acids. Trimming pared 3 bases from V and 2 bases from J, leaving 12 bases between. Per germline, CDR1 SGHRS and CDR2 YFSETQ. This chain's CDR3 is CASSSGDSPYEQYF. The DNA of the CDR3 is TGCGCCAGCAGCTCGGGAGACAGCCCCTACGAGCAGTACTTC. The complete variable domain, with remaining parts taken from reference TRBV5-1 and TRBJ2-7, reads KAGVTQTPRYLIKTRGQQVTLSCSPISGHRSVSWYQQTPGQGLQFLFEYFSETQRNKGNFPGRFSGRQFSNSRSEMNVSTLELGDSALYLCASSSGDSPYEQYFGPGTRLTVT.

This rearrangement joins TRBV2 to TRBJ2-5; D possibly uses TRBD1 or TRBD2 (5 bases each). The J call is doubtful: the DNA matches TRBJ2-7 better. The CDR3 consists of 16 residues. Germline values: CDR1 SNHLY, CDR2 FYNNEI. As DNA, the CDR3 is TGTGCCAGCATAAGGGACCCCTCAATGGGAAACTACGAGCAGTACTTC. Residues: CASIRDPSMGNYEQYF.

This clone was seen once. The chain recombines TRBV6-5 with TRBJ2-7; tentatively, D is TRBD2 (6 bases). From germline, CDR1 is MNHEY and CDR2 SVGAGI. V lost 6 bases and J lost 1, with 16 bases in between. There are 15 residues in the CDR3. CDR3 sequence: CASSRRGSGSYEQYF. In DNA, the CDR3 is TGTGCCAGCAGCCGGAGGGGAAGCGGGTCCTACGAGCAGTACTTC.

This sequence joins TRBV4-1 and TRBJ1-2, with 8 bases that match TRBD1. Unmatched junction bases numbered 4, after V lost 2 bases and J lost 2 bases. Germline lookup yields CDR1 MGHRA and CDR2 YSYEKL. The CDR3 extends over 15 amino acids. The CDR3 loop is CASSQPDRANYGYTF. DNA of the CDR3: TGCGCCAGCAGCCAACCGGACAGGGCCAACTATGGCTACACCTTC.

This clone was counted a few times. The chain is built from TRBV5-5 and TRBJ2-7; D is unresolved. Germline V gene lookup returns CDR1 SGHKS and CDR2 YYEKEE (reference sequence). V lost 1 base and J lost 0, with 5 bases in between. This CDR3 has 13 residues. The CDR3 nucleotides are TGTGCCAGCAGCTTGTACTACTCCTACGAGCAGTACTTC. Encoded protein: CASSLYYSYEQYF.

CDR3 DNA sequence: TGTGCCAGCACCCCCCGGGGTTTTACCCCCTCCGGGGCCAACGTCCTGACTTTC. Translation: CASTPRGFTPSGANVLTF. This chain connects TRBV27 to TRBJ2-6; TRBD2 might be the D (5 bases). Trimming left V 7 bases short and J 4 bases short, with 23 bases between. Germline loops: CDR1 MNHEY, CDR2 SMNVEV (reference sequence). The CDR3 has 18 amino acids.

This clone showed up just once. The V and J genes are TRBV28 and TRBJ2-7, with D perhaps matching TRBD1 (5 bases). V was trimmed by 2 bases and J by 3 bases, leaving 14 bases between them. The germline V gene has CDR1 MDHEN and CDR2 SYDVKM. The CDR3 runs to 15 residues. The CDR3 region is CASSLQGQLFYEQYF. The CDR3 region has the DNA TGTGCCAGCAGTTTACAGGGCCAACTCTTCTACGAGCAGTACTTC.

In its sample, this clone was seen a few times. The V call is TRBV19, the J call TRBJ1-3; D is undetermined. CDR1 LNHDA and CDR2 SQIVND come from the germline V gene (reference sequence). The CDR3 is 16 amino acids. V dropped 6 bases and J dropped 0 bases, with 15 bases sitting between them. The CDR3 protein is CASRDRDPSSGNTIYF. The CDR3 coding sequence is TGTGCCAGTAGGGACCGGGATCCAAGCTCTGGAAACACCATATATTTT. The whole variable domain, filled in from reference TRBV19 and TRBJ1-3, reads DGGITQSPKYLFRKEGQNVTLSCEQNLNHDAMYWYRQDPGQGLRLIYYSQIVNDFQKGDIAEGYSVSREKKESFPLTVTSAQKNPTAFYLCASRDRDPSSGNTIYFGEGSWLTVV.

CDR3 sequence reads: CATSTGTGGGKLFF. The DNA for the CDR3 is TGTGCCACCTCAACTGGGACAGGGGGCGGAAAACTGTTTTTT. The V call is TRBV7-2, the J call TRBJ1-4; 12 bases agree with TRBD1. This CDR3 comprises 14 residues. Trimming took 10 bases from V and 10 from J; bases not matched to a gene: 10. Germline CDR1 and CDR2: SGHTA and FQGNSA.

The chain is built from TRBV7-9 and TRBJ1-1, with no clear D. Trimming pared 3 bases from V and 7 bases from J, leaving 12 bases between. Looked up from germline, CDR1 is SEHNR and CDR2 is FQNEAQ (reference sequence). This CDR3 is built from 13 residues. DNA of the CDR3: TGTGCCAGCAGCTTTCTGGAAGGAGGTGAAGCTTTCTTT. Translating it yields CASSFLEGGEAFF. The full variable domain, with the rest looked up from reference TRBV7-9 and TRBJ1-1, is DTGVSQNPRHKITKRGQNVTFRCDPISEHNRLYWYRQTLGQGPEFLTYFQNEAQLEKSRLLSDRFSAERPKGSFSTLEIQRTEQGDSAMYLCASSFLEGGEAFFGQGTRLTVV.

Concerning this clone itself: Other DNA sequences in this sample translate to the same CDR3. V is TRBV28 and J is TRBJ1-1; D not resolved. Deletions cut 1 base from V and 4 bases from J, with 7 bases between. The CDR3 totals 13 residues. Germline CDR1 is MDHEN and CDR2 is SYDVKM. The CDR3 DNA sequence: TGTGCCAGCAGTTTATCCGGGCCCACTGAAGCTTTCTTT. Translated: CASSLSGPTEAFF.

The rearrangement joins TRBV7-9 to TRBJ2-2; a weak D match, TRBD1 (5 bases). This CDR3 is 14 amino acids long. From germline, CDR1 is SEHNR and CDR2 FQNEAQ (reference sequence). Between the trimmed V and J ends, which lost 7 bases and 9 bases, there was a span of 18 bases. The CDR3 sequence is CASTLTDSGRELFF. CDR3 bases: TGTGCCAGCACCCTGACAGACTCGGGCCGGGAGCTGTTTTTT.

The chain employs TRBV19 and TRBJ2-6, with TRBD2 as a possible D gene (7 bases). Deletions cut 11 bases from V and 0 bases from J, with 11 bases between. CDR3 length: 14 residues. CDR1 is LNHDA, CDR2 SQIVND, per germline (reference sequence). CDR3 region: CAHGGASGANVLTF. The CDR3 bases are TGTGCCCATGGGGGGGCCTCTGGGGCCAACGTCCTGACTTTC.

The gene calls are TRBV5-4 and TRBJ1-1; D is ambiguous. The CDR3 is 15 amino acids. V lost 1 base, J lost 1 base, and 11 bases lay in between. CDR1 is SGHNT, CDR2 YYREEE, per germline (reference sequence). The CDR3 sequence is CASSLPSRPNTEAFF. CDR3 nucleotides: TGTGCCAGCAGCTTGCCGTCCCGCCCGAACACTGAAGCTTTCTTT.

This chain connects TRBV5-4 to TRBJ2-7; D unresolved. Trimming removed 3 bases from V and 4 bases from J, with 11 bases in between. Germline CDR1 and CDR2: SGHNT and YYREEE (reference sequence). The CDR3 is made up of 13 amino acids. The CDR3 nucleotides are TGTGCCAGCAGCTCTAAGGGTGGGTACGAGCAGTACTTC. It specifies CASSSKGGYEQYF.

The V gene is TRBV19, the J gene TRBJ2-1; 10 bases align to TRBD2. V lost 5 bases, J lost 10 bases, and 8 bases stayed unmatched. CDR3 length: 14 amino acids. Germline-derived CDR1 and CDR2 are LNHDA and SQIVND (reference sequence). The DNA for the CDR3 is TGTGCCAGTAGTCCCCGCACTAGCGGGATAGAGCAGTTCTTC. Translating it yields CASSPRTSGIEQFF.

V gene TRBV5-1 combines with J gene TRBJ2-4; 9 bases align to TRBD1. Germline CDR1 SGHRS, CDR2 YFSETQ. J lost 10 bases, V lost 4 bases, and 18 bases had no gene match. The CDR3 length is 17 residues. CDR3 sequence reads: CASSPSSGQGGVGIQYF. In nucleotides, the CDR3 is TGCGCCAGCAGCCCTTCATCGGGACAGGGAGGGGTTGGGATTCAGTACTTC.